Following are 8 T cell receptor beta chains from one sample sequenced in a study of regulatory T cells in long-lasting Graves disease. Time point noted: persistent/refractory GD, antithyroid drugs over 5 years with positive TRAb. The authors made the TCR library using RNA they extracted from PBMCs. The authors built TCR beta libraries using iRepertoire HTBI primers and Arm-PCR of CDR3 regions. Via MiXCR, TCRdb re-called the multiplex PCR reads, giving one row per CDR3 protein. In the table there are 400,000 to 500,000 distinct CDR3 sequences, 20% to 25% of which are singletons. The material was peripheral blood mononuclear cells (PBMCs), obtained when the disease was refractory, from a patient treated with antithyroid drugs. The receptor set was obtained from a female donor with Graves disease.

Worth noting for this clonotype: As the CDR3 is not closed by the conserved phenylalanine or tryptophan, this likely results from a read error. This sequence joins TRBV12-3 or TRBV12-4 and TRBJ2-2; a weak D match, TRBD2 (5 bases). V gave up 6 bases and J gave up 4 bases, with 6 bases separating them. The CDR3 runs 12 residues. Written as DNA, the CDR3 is TGTGCCAGCAGACTAGGCACCGGGGAGCTGTTTTCT. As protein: CASRLGTGELFS.

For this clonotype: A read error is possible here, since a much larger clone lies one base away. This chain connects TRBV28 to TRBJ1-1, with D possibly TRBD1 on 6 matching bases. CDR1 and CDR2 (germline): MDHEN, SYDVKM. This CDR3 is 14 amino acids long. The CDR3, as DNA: TGTGTCAGCAGTTTAGGCAGGGGTTCCACTGAAGCTTTCTTT. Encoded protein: CVSSLGRGSTEAFF.

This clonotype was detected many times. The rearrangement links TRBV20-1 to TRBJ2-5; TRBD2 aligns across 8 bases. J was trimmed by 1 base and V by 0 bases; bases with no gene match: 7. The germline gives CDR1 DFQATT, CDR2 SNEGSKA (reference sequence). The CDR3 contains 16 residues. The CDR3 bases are TGCAGTGCTAGAGATCTTACTAGCGGCACCCAAGAGACCCAGTACTTC. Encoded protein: CSARDLTSGTQETQYF.

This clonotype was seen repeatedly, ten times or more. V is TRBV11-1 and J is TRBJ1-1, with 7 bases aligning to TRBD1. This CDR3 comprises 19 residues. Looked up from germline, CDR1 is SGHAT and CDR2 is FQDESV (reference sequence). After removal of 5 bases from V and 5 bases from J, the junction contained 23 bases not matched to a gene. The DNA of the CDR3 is TGTGCCAGCAGCACCCAAGCCACACGGACAGGTCGCAGTTGGACTGAAGCTTTCTTT. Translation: CASSTQATRTGRSWTEAFF.

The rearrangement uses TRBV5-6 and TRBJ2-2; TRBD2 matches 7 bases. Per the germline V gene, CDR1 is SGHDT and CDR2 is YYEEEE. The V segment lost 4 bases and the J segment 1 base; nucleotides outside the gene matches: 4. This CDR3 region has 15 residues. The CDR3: CASSLGLKNTGELFF. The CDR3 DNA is TGTGCCAGCAGCCTGGGACTAAAGAACACCGGGGAGCTGTTTTTT.

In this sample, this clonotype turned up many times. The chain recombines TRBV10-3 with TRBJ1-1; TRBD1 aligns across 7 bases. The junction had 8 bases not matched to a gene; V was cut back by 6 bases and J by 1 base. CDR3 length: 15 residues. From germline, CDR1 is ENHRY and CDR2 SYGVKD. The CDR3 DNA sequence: TGTGCCATCAGGAAGGGGGGGACAGCGAACACTGAAGCTTTCTTT. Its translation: CAIRKGGTANTEAFF.

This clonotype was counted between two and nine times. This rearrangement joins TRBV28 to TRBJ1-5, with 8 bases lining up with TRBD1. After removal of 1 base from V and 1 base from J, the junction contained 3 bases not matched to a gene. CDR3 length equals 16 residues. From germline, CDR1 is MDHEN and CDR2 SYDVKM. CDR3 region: CASSLFHRGSNQPQHF. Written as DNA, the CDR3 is TGTGCCAGCAGTTTATTTCACAGGGGGAGCAATCAGCCCCAGCATTTT.

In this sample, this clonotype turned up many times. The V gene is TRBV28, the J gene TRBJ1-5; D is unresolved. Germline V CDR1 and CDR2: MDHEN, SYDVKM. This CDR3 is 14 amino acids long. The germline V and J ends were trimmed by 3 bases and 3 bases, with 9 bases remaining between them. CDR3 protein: CASSFLDLNQPQHF. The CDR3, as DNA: TGTGCCAGCAGTTTTTTGGACCTCAATCAGCCCCAGCATTTT.